The 32 T cell receptor beta chains listed next were all sequenced from one sample in a study of blood T cell repertoires in COVID-19. Profiling relied on immunoSEQ multiplex PCR, and the TCRdb table lists in-frame clones only, not all of them. The table has approximately 200,000 clones, just under 85% seen once. Sequencing used peripheral blood. The receptors here all came from a human donor with acute or convalescent COVID-19. The donor label of this sample is uncertain.

The V and J genes are TRBV2 and TRBJ1-4, with D perhaps TRBD1 (6 bases). V was shortened by 4 bases and J by 5 bases, with 14 bases between the two germline ends. Germline assignment: CDR1 SNHLY and CDR2 FYNNEI. The CDR3 loop spans 15 amino acids. In DNA, the CDR3 is TGTGCCAGCAGTGTGGTGGGGGCCCCAAATGAAAAACTGTTTTTT. Translation: CASSVVGAPNEKLFF.

The rearrangement links TRBV5-1 to TRBJ1-2; 9 nucleotides match TRBD1. This CDR3 comprises 15 residues. Germline CDR1 and CDR2: SGHRS and YFSETQ. V was pared by 4 bases and J by 4 bases, with 8 bases of the junction left unmatched. The CDR3 DNA reads as TGCGCCAGCAGCCAGGGACAGGGATCGGGCTATGGCTACACCTTC. Amino acid sequence: CASSQGQGSGYGYTF.

The rearrangement uses TRBV7-2 and TRBJ2-2; 8 nucleotides match TRBD2. This CDR3 region has 18 residues. From germline, CDR1 is SGHTA and CDR2 FQGNSA. The V segment lost 2 bases and the J segment 3 bases; nucleotides outside the gene matches: 11. The CDR3 nucleotides read TGTGCCAGCAGCTTAAAGGCTCGCGGGAGGAGGGACACCGGGGAGCTGTTTTTT. Translating it yields CASSLKARGRRDTGELFF.

This clone was found once. The CDR3 nucleotides are TGTGCCAGCAGCCAAGGAGAAGCGGGTACGCAGTATTTT. The encoded protein is CASSQGEAGTQYF. The V and J genes are TRBV3-1 (or the pseudogene TRBV3-2) and TRBJ2-3; perhaps TRBD2 as D (6 bases). CDR1 is LGHDT and CDR2 is YNNKEL in the germline V gene (reference sequence). V dropped 1 base and J dropped 8 bases, with 10 bases sitting between them. The CDR3 has 13 residues.

The J gene is TRBJ1-1, the V gene TRBV2; the D gene is possibly TRBD1 (5 bases). Looked up from germline, CDR1 is SNHLY and CDR2 is FYNNEI. The CDR3 contains 13 residues. Trimming stripped 9 bases from V and 5 bases from J, with 16 bases between. CDR3 protein: CASRTSPKTEAFF. The DNA of the CDR3 is TGTGCCAGTCGGACATCCCCCAAAACTGAAGCTTTCTTT.

The CDR3 nucleotides are TGTGCCAGCAGTTACCCCGTGGCGGGAGGGTACAATGAGCAGTTCTTC. This gives the protein CASSYPVAGGYNEQFF. This sequence joins TRBV6-2 or TRBV6-3 and TRBJ2-1; 9 bases fit TRBD2. The V and J ends lost 2 bases and 4 bases, in that order; junction bases with no gene match: 6. There are 16 residues in the CDR3. CDR1 and CDR2 from the germline V gene are MNHEY and SVGEGT.

The chain recombines TRBV5-1 with TRBJ2-3; D gene ambiguous. Germline CDR1 is SGHRS and CDR2 is YFSETQ. This CDR3 comprises 14 residues. Trimming stripped 9 bases from V and 2 bases from J, with 16 bases between. CDR3 coding DNA: TGCGCCACCAGAGACACCCCTTTCACAGATACGCAGTATTTT. Its protein product is CATRDTPFTDTQYF.

This clone showed up just a few times. This chain links TRBV7-9 with TRBJ1-1; D perhaps matches TRBD1 (6 bases). Trimming cost V 0 bases and J 4 bases, with 12 bases left between them. This CDR3 has 15 amino acids. Germline CDR1 is SEHNR and CDR2 is FQNEAQ (reference sequence). CDR3 bases: TGTGCCAGCAGCTTAGCAAGGGGGGGCCCCACTGAAGCTTTCTTT. It yields the protein CASSLARGGPTEAFF.

This chain links TRBV28 with TRBJ2-5, with TRBD2 matching 12 bases. This CDR3 contains 16 residues. V lost 5 bases to trimming and J lost 0 bases; unmatched junction nucleotides: 4. The V gene's germline CDR1 is MDHEN and CDR2 SYDVKM. This CDR3 is CASSPRTSGDQETQYF. CDR3 DNA sequence: TGTGCCAGCAGTCCCCGGACTAGCGGGGACCAAGAGACCCAGTACTTC.

The V gene is TRBV7-2, the J gene TRBJ2-1, with D perhaps TRBD2 (6 bases). The germline V and J ends were trimmed by 4 bases and 1 base, with 11 bases remaining between them. The CDR3 covers 15 residues. Germline assignment: CDR1 SGHTA and CDR2 FQGNSA. The DNA for the CDR3 is TGTGCCAGCAGCTCCGGGAGTGGGTCCTACAATGAGCAGTTCTTC. Translation: CASSSGSGSYNEQFF.

The genes are TRBV7-6 and TRBJ1-5, with D hard to call. V was pared by 1 base and J by 0 bases, with 7 bases between. The CDR3 covers 15 residues. Germline CDR1 SGHVS, CDR2 FNYEAQ. CDR3 loop: CASSLDGNSNQPQHF. The CDR3 DNA is TGTGCCAGCAGCTTAGACGGGAATAGCAATCAGCCCCAGCATTTT.

The chain recombines TRBV5-4 with TRBJ2-3, with TRBD1 matching over 8 bases. Looked up from germline, CDR1 is SGHNT and CDR2 is YYREEE (reference sequence). The CDR3 consists of 14 residues. V shed 3 bases, J shed 1 base, and the junction held 1 base outside the gene matches. In DNA form, the CDR3 reads TGTGCCAGCAGCTGGGGACAGGGCACAGATACGCAGTATTTT. As protein: CASSWGQGTDTQYF.

This chain connects TRBV6-2 or TRBV6-3 to TRBJ1-5, with a possible D match to TRBD1 (6 bases). V dropped 5 bases and J dropped 3 bases, with 17 bases sitting between them. The germline V gene encodes CDR1 MNHEY and CDR2 SVGEGT. CDR3 length: 16 residues. The CDR3 nucleotides are TGTGCCAGCAGTCCGGAGGGAGGGGGAGTCAATCAGCCCCAGCATTTT. Translating gives CASSPEGGGVNQPQHF.

J is TRBJ1-6 and V is TRBV6-4; a possible D gene is TRBD1 (6 bases). Trimming removed 6 bases from V and 5 bases from J, with 11 bases in between. Germline assignment: CDR1 MRHNA and CDR2 SNTAGT. This CDR3 spans 14 amino acids. The CDR3 region is CASREQGHNSPLHF. Here the CDR3 DNA reads TGTGCCAGCAGAGAACAGGGCCATAATTCACCCCTCCACTTT.

V and J are TRBV11-1 and TRBJ2-7; 13 nucleotides agree with TRBD2. CDR3 length equals 15 residues. Per the germline V gene, CDR1 is SGHAT and CDR2 is FQDESV (reference sequence). J lost 4 bases, V lost 5 bases, and 5 bases had no gene match. The CDR3 DNA is TGTGCCAGCAGCCCTCCGGGACTAGCGGGATACGAGCAGTACTTC. Translated, it gives CASSPPGLAGYEQYF. The full variable domain, completed using reference TRBV11-1 and TRBJ2-7, is EAEVAQSPRYKITEKSQAVAFWCDPISGHATLYWYRQILGQGPELLVQFQDESVVDDSQLPKDRFSAERLKGVDSTLKIQPAELGDSAMYLCASSPPGLAGYEQYFGPGTRLTVT.

The genes are TRBV5-1 and TRBJ1-6; D uncertain. Germline loops: CDR1 SGHRS, CDR2 YFSETQ. CDR3 length: 16 amino acids. Between the trimmed V and J ends, which lost 2 bases and 9 bases, there was a span of 18 bases. The CDR3 loop reads CASSFYGSGRSSPLHF. As DNA, the CDR3 is TGCGCCAGCAGCTTCTACGGGAGCGGGCGGAGTTCACCCCTCCACTTT.

This chain uses TRBV6-1 with TRBJ1-6, with TRBD1 identical over 11 bases. The trim removed 1 base at V and 7 bases at J, leaving 0 bases unmatched. This CDR3 is built from 15 residues. Germline CDR1 reads MNHNS; CDR2 reads SASEGT. CDR3 in DNA: TGTGCCAGCAGTGAAGGGGACAGGGGGAATTCACCCCTCCACTTT. Its translation is CASSEGDRGNSPLHF.

There are a few counts of this clone. The gene calls are TRBV12-2 and TRBJ2-1; the listed D gene, TRBD2, was not tested against the DNA. TRBV12-2 is given as a pseudogene. The length of the CDR3 is 16 residues. The CDR3 reads CASRGPSGSSYNEQFF. The CDR3 nucleotides read TGTGCAAGTCGCGGTCCTAGCGGGAGCTCCTACAATGAGCAGTTCTTC.

This sequence joins TRBV9 and TRBJ1-3; tentatively, D is TRBD1 (5 bases). This CDR3 has 15 amino acids. Deletions cut 4 bases from V and 0 bases from J, with 11 bases between. CDR1 SGDLS and CDR2 YYNGEE come from the germline V gene. CDR3 protein: CASSFGHNSGNTIYF. CDR3 in DNA: TGTGCCAGCAGCTTTGGACATAACTCTGGAAACACCATATATTTT.

As regards this clone: This specimen includes other DNA sequences encoding the same CDR3. This chain connects TRBV9 to TRBJ2-5; 8 bases fit TRBD2. The germline gives CDR1 SGDLS, CDR2 YYNGEE. This CDR3 spans 14 amino acids. Trimming took 0 bases from V and 4 from J; bases not matched to a gene: 2. This chain's CDR3 is CASSVGLAGETQYF. Here the CDR3 DNA reads TGTGCCAGCAGCGTAGGGCTAGCGGGAGAGACCCAGTACTTC.

The V gene is TRBV9, the J gene TRBJ1-3; weak D call: TRBD1 (5 bases). This CDR3 is built from 16 residues. Trimming removed 3 bases from V and 0 bases from J, with 13 bases in between. Germline CDR1 is SGDLS and CDR2 is YYNGEE. The CDR3 bases are TGTGCCAGCAGCGGCGGGGGACCGAGCTCTGGAAACACCATATATTTT. As protein: CASSGGGPSSGNTIYF.

The rearrangement joins TRBV11-3 to TRBJ1-1; D gene ambiguous. The CDR3 runs to 13 residues. Germline lookup yields CDR1 SGHNT and CDR2 YENEEA. V shed 3 bases and J shed 7 bases, with 12 bases lying between them. The CDR3 reads CASSFDAGGEAFF. The CDR3 nucleotides read TGTGCCAGCAGCTTTGATGCGGGAGGTGAAGCTTTCTTT.

The chain combines TRBV4-1 with TRBJ1-5; TRBD1 agrees at 9 bases. CDR1 and CDR2 (germline): MGHRA, YSYEKL. The CDR3 length is 15 residues. With 3 bases clipped from V and 4 bases from J, the junction kept 4 bases outside the gene matches. The CDR3 spells CASSQTDRGNQPQHF. The CDR3 region has the DNA TGCGCCAGCAGCCAGACGGACAGGGGAAATCAGCCCCAGCATTTT.

The chain combines TRBV15 with TRBJ1-1; D unresolved. V dropped 4 bases and J dropped 0 bases, with 6 bases sitting between them. The CDR3 is 13 amino acids. The V gene's germline CDR1 is LNHNV and CDR2 YYDKDF (reference sequence). CDR3 in amino acids: CATSTYLNTEAFF. The DNA of the CDR3 is TGTGCCACCAGCACCTACCTGAACACTGAAGCTTTCTTT.

The chain couples TRBV27 to TRBJ2-5; the match to TRBD1 covers 9 bases. Germline CDR1 and CDR2: MNHEY and SMNVEV (reference sequence). V was pared by 1 base and J by 4 bases, with 4 bases of the junction left unmatched. There are 15 residues in the CDR3. The CDR3 loop is CASSLLGTGTETQYF. For the CDR3, the DNA is TGTGCCAGCAGTTTATTAGGGACAGGGACAGAGACCCAGTACTTC.

This clone was recorded only once. The rearrangement links TRBV24-1 to TRBJ1-5, with TRBD1 identical over 7 bases. The CDR3 is made up of 14 amino acids. Germline V lookup: CDR1 KGHDR, CDR2 SFDVKD. The V gene end was trimmed by 5 bases and the J gene end by 5 bases; junction bases not matched to a gene: 5. In DNA form, the CDR3 reads TGTGCCACCAGTGTGGCCGGGACAGATCAGCCCCAGCATTTT. This gives the protein CATSVAGTDQPQHF.

The chain employs TRBV7-8 and TRBJ1-1, with 11 nucleotides matching TRBD1. The ends lost 4 bases at V and 6 bases at J; junction bases unmatched: 7. Germline CDR1 is SGHVS and CDR2 is FQNEAQ. The CDR3 loop spans 15 amino acids. CDR3 nucleotides: TGTGCCAGCAGCTGGGACAGGGGGGTTTTCGCTGAAGCTTTCTTT. Its protein product is CASSWDRGVFAEAFF. The variable domain in full, completed from reference TRBV7-8 and TRBJ1-1, reads GAGVSQSPRYKVAKRGQDVALRCDPISGHVSLFWYQQALGQGPEFLTYFQNEAQLDKSGLPSDRFFAERPEGSVSTLKIQRTQQEDSAVYLCASSWDRGVFAEAFFGQGTRLTVV.

The CDR3, as DNA: TGTGCCAGCAGCCAAGAAGGAGGACGGAGCACCGGGGAGCTGTTTTTT. As protein: CASSQEGGRSTGELFF. The chain links TRBV4-2 to TRBJ2-2; D perhaps matches TRBD2 (5 bases). This CDR3 has 16 residues. CDR1 LGHNA and CDR2 YNFKEQ come from the germline V gene. V lost 0 bases to trimming and J lost 4 bases, with 12 bases between them.

The chain joins TRBV6-5 to TRBJ2-7; D gene ambiguous. Trimming stripped 0 bases from V and 3 bases from J, with 15 bases between. The CDR3 length is 16 residues. CDR1 and CDR2 (germline): MNHEY, SVGAGI. Written as DNA, the CDR3 is TGTGCCAGCAGTTACTCGATGGGCTTCGGTAACTACGAGCAGTACTTC. It specifies CASSYSMGFGNYEQYF.

This sequence joins TRBV5-8 and TRBJ1-2; 7 nucleotides agree with TRBD1. The CDR3 consists of 15 residues. V was clipped by 5 bases and J by 4 bases; unmatched bases: 11. Germline assignment: CDR1 SGHTS and CDR2 YDEGEE. The CDR3 is CASRPGTVGAYGYTF. For the CDR3, the DNA is TGTGCCAGCAGGCCGGGGACAGTGGGAGCCTATGGCTACACCTTC.

This clone has at least ten counts. The rearrangement links TRBV5-4 to TRBJ2-1; 7 bases are shared with TRBD1. This CDR3 spans 13 amino acids. The J segment lost 5 bases and the V segment lost 4 bases, leaving 3 bases of the junction unmatched. Germline values: CDR1 SGHNT, CDR2 YYREEE (reference sequence). The CDR3 loop reads CASSADRNNEQFF. In nucleotides, the CDR3 is TGTGCCAGCAGCGCGGACAGGAACAATGAGCAGTTCTTC.

As to this clone: No DNA is shown, since the ends of the CDR3 on it are uncertain; the CDR3 is the one TCRdb lists. This rearrangement joins TRBV9 to TRBJ2-1; whether TRBD2, the table's D call, matches the DNA was not checked. The CDR3 has 15 residues if both end residues are counted. CDR1 SGDLS and CDR2 YYNGEE come from the germline V gene. The CDR3 reads CASSSSGNFYNEQFF.